These T cell receptor beta chains were read from a single sample in a study of blood T cell repertoires in COVID-19. Clones were sequenced by immunoSEQ multiplex PCR, and TCRdb holds only the in-frame ones, with some missing. The sample yields a few hundred thousand clones, more than 85% seen once. Sequenced material: peripheral blood. These receptors all stem from a woman in her sixties or seventies with active or convalescent COVID-19. Both conserved end residues are part of each CDR3. The D gene is left open where the match is weak. For some rows the clone size is stated as once, few or many, or as a class when expanded; others skip it.

CDR3	DNA	D	size	V	J
CASRRTGSNQPQHF	TGTGCCAGCAGGAGGACAGGGAGCAATCAGCCCCAGCATTTT	TRBD1	-	TRBV27	TRBJ1-5
CASRKTGVAETQYF	TGTGCCAGCAGAAAGACAGGGGTGGCGGAGACCCAGTACTTC	TRBD1	-	TRBV6-5	TRBJ2-5
CASSPRYLAKNIQYF	TGTGCCAGCAGTCCCAGATATCTAGCCAAAAACATTCAGTACTTC	-	-	TRBV2	TRBJ2-4
CASSLRGVGEQYF	TGTGCCAGCAGCCTCCGGGGGGTGGGCGAGCAGTACTTC	TRBD2	once	TRBV6-4	TRBJ2-7
CASSQGPPYGYTF	TGTGCCAGCAGCCAGGGGCCGCCCTATGGCTACACCTTC	-	few	TRBV3-1/TRBV3-2	TRBJ1-2
CASSYYGGHQPQHF	TGTGCCAGCAGTTACTACGGGGGGCATCAGCCCCAGCATTTT	-	once	TRBV6-2/TRBV6-3	TRBJ1-5
CATSAGLAGAYNEQFF	TGTGCCACCAGCGCGGGACTAGCGGGGGCATACAATGAGCAGTTCTTC	TRBD2	-	TRBV15	TRBJ2-1
CASSLTGGNEKLFF	TGCGCCAGCAGTTTGACAGGGGGAAATGAAAAACTGTTTTTT	TRBD1	-	TRBV5-1	TRBJ1-4
CASSNGRTNTEAFF	TGTGCCAGCAGTAATGGTCGAACAAACACTGAAGCTTTCTTT	-	-	TRBV27	TRBJ1-1
CASSGMEAGGVTDTQYF	TGTGCCAGCAGCGGAATGGAGGCGGGGGGTGTTACAGATACGCAGTATTTT	TRBD2	-	TRBV9	TRBJ2-3
CASTSGTYGADTQYF	TGTGCCAGCACCAGCGGGACTTACGGCGCAGATACGCAGTATTTT	TRBD2	-	TRBV7-9	TRBJ2-3
CASSTGLADSYNEQFF	TGTGCCAGCAGCACCGGGCTAGCGGACTCCTACAATGAGCAGTTCTTC	TRBD2	-	TRBV4-2	TRBJ2-1
CASSPSPGTEAFF	TGTGCCAGTAGTCCCTCTCCGGGGACTGAAGCTTTCTTT	-	-	TRBV19	TRBJ1-1
CASSLRSVYNEQFF	TGTGCCAGCAGCCTAAGATCCGTTTACAATGAGCAGTTCTTC	-	-	TRBV7-9	TRBJ2-1
CASSRIPSGGSNEQFF	TGTGCCAGCAGCCGTATACCTAGCGGGGGGAGCAATGAGCAGTTCTTC	TRBD2	once	TRBV7-6	TRBJ2-1
CASSRIRGTEAFF	TGTGCCAGCAGCCGAATTAGGGGAACTGAAGCTTTCTTT	-	-	TRBV6-5	TRBJ1-1
CATSRGGKEFF	TGTGCCACCAGTCGGGGAGGGAAGGAGTTCTTC	TRBD2	once	TRBV24-1	TRBJ2-1
CASSFKGGSYNEQFF	TGCGCCAGCAGCTTTAAAGGGGGCTCCTACAATGAGCAGTTCTTC	-	few	TRBV5-1	TRBJ2-1
CSVLQGSDNQPQHF	TGCAGCGTTTTACAGGGGAGTGACAATCAGCCCCAGCATTTT	TRBD1	once	TRBV29-1	TRBJ1-5
CASSFGQYNEKLFF	TGTGCCAGCAGCTTCGGACAGTATAATGAAAAACTGTTTTTT	-	once	TRBV7-9	TRBJ1-4
CASTGQRGSPLHF	TGTGCCAGCACAGGACAGCGGGGATCACCCCTCCACTTT	-	-	TRBV12-3/TRBV12-4	TRBJ1-6
CASSFEKGNTIYF	TGTGCCAGCAGCTTTGAGAAAGGAAACACCATATATTTT	-	-	TRBV7-2	TRBJ1-3